The source of this TCR beta chain is a study of blood T cell repertoires in COVID-19 (dated by TCRdb to the early 2020s). In the study overall: Collaborator samples came from the United States, Italy and Spain and covered acute and convalescent phases of COVID-19. The material from the prospective study consisted of cDNA or gDNA derived from T cells, B-cell-depleted T cells, or PBMCs. Deeply sampled blood TCRbeta repertoires from subjects exposed to, actively infected with, or recovered from COVID-19 were included in the dataset. The repertoires were released in a freely available public database intended as a resource for research on the immune response to SARS-CoV-2. Samples were obtained from the ongoing ImmuneRACE study (first 160 participants) and from approximately 1,200 subjects provided by 6 global collaborators. A de-identified subject ID, COVID-19 status, age in years and sex were almost always included in the sample metadata. Where available, HLA class I and class II types were taken from metadata supplied by the sample provider and were not determined by assay-based typing.

What the work shows at the level of the full study, not this receptor alone: How much clinical and demographic metadata was included differed by source and by participant, and the metadata was provided uncurated.

The immunoSEQ Assay, a bias-controlled multiplex PCR, was used to amplify TCRbeta CDR3 regions from genomic DNA. The authors processed their data as follows. The number of nucleated cells in each sample was estimated by amplification of reference gene primers within the assay. To quantify the absolute abundance of each unique TCRbeta CDR3 rearrangement, sequence reads were collapsed and filtered. For each sample, productive Simpson clonality was calculated as the square root of Simpson's diversity index over productive rearrangements. This immuneACCESS table, as held by TCRdb, lists in-frame sequences with V and J called but not all clones. Of the missing ones, under half trace to an unresolved V gene in checked studies; the others have no known cause. V and J calls and clone size follow that table, whereas D and trimming were derived from the DNA. The table for this sample lists fewer than 700,000 clones; 85% to 90% of them were counted only once. The ten largest make up roughly 7.4% of the sample.

CDR1 and CDR2, looked up from the germline V gene, are SNHLY and FYNNEI. V sheds 7 bases and J sheds 7 bases, leaving 8 bases between their ends. The CDR3 runs 10 amino acids, cysteine and phenylalanine included. Kept here is only the CDR3 DNA, which spans 30 bases and is read in frame from base 1. One collaborating source in Seattle enrolled patients while the patients were actively infected and followed the patients over time throughout the course of disease. Whole blood was collected in K2EDTA tubes by collaborating institutions according to the institutions' own protocols. For TCRbeta analysis, collaborator samples were shipped as frozen whole blood, as isolated PBMCs, or as DNA extracted from either sample type. As regards this clone: Its specific antigen is unknown. Qualities for individual bases were not recorded, and no much larger clone is one base off.

This chain is built from TRBV2 and TRBJ2-7, and TRBD1 may be the D gene, going by 5 matching bases. The receptor was isolated from a woman in her forties or fifties with COVID-19, enrolled during active disease. Sequenced: peripheral blood. The CDR3: CASNQGEQYF. The nucleotide sequence is given as TGTGCCAGCAACCAGGGAGAGCAGTACTTC. Extended through the reference TRBV2 and TRBJ2-7 proteins, this CDR3 yields the full variable domain: EPEVTQTPSHQVTQMGQEVILRCVPISNHLYFYWYRQILGQKVEFLVSFYNNEISEKSEIFDDQFSVERPDGSNFTLKIRSTKLEDSAMYFCASNQGEQYFGPGTRLTVT.